This T cell receptor beta chain was retrieved from a study of blood T cell repertoires in COVID-19. Overall study: COVID-19 samples, acute and convalescent, were from the United States, Italy and Spain. Sources were T cells, B-cell-depleted T cells, or PBMCs; the material itself was cDNA or gDNA.

V was pared by 5 bases and J by 7 bases, with 6 bases of the junction left unmatched. The CDR3 has 13 amino acids. Germline CDR1 and CDR2: WNHNN and SYGVQD (reference sequence). Per the authors' pipeline: Amplification of reference gene primers was used by the study to estimate nucleated cell counts. The method was immunoSEQ multiplex PCR; TCRdb's version includes in-frame clones alone and lacks a portion of them. Clone size and V and J calls were adopted from that table, with D and trimming inferred from the DNA. The sample consists of over 200,000 clones, approximately 86% of them appearing once. The sequencing input was peripheral blood. The source of this sequence is a human donor in a cohort sampled during active COVID-19. V and J are TRBV10-1 and TRBJ1-2, with 8 bases fitting TRBD1. CDR3 loop: CASSPGQGGGYTF. The CDR3 DNA is TGCGCCAGCAGTCCCGGACAGGGCGGTGGCTACACCTTC.